One and the same sample provided the 23 T cell receptor beta chains below, sequenced in a study of T cell responses to AZD1222 COVID-19 vaccine. Sequencing was performed with immunoSEQ multiplex PCR; in TCRdb, only in-frame clones are kept and a portion is missing. The data show about 130,000 clones, around 84% seen once. Sequenced material: peripheral blood, taken on day 0 of AZD1222 vaccination. These receptor sequences come from an adult in good health.

The rearrangement uses TRBV12-5 and TRBJ2-2, with TRBD1 identical over 9 bases. Trimming cost V 5 bases and J 1 base; bases outside gene matches: 8. Germline V gene sequence: CDR1 LGHNT, CDR2 FRNRAP. The CDR3 has 17 amino acids. The CDR3 region is CASGPPGTGKNTGELFF. CDR3 nucleotides: TGTGCTAGTGGTCCGCCCGGGACAGGGAAGAACACCGGGGAGCTGTTTTTT.

V and J are TRBV10-3 and TRBJ1-1; 8 bases are a match to TRBD1. The CDR3 runs to 14 residues. With 11 bases clipped from V and 0 bases from J, the junction kept 8 bases outside the gene matches. CDR1 is ENHRY, CDR2 SYGVKD, per germline. This chain's CDR3 is CASKDRVMNTEAFF. CDR3 DNA: TGTGCCTCCAAGGACAGGGTCATGAACACTGAAGCTTTCTTT.

This clone has only one observation. This chain joins TRBV5-1 and TRBJ2-7; 9 nucleotides line up with TRBD1. The V gene's germline CDR1 is SGHRS and CDR2 YFSETQ. V shed 0 bases, J shed 4 bases, and the junction held 5 bases outside the gene matches. There are 15 residues in the CDR3. The CDR3 spells CASSLGGTGLYEQYF. Written as DNA, the CDR3 is TGCGCCAGCAGCTTGGGGGGGACAGGGTTGTACGAGCAGTACTTC.

The chain joins TRBV6-4 to TRBJ1-6; D unresolved. The CDR3 contains 11 residues. CDR1 is MRHNA and CDR2 is SNTAGT in the germline V gene. V was shortened by 7 bases and J by 13 bases, with 11 bases between the two germline ends. The CDR3 here is CASKAPPPLHF. The DNA for the CDR3 is TGTGCCAGCAAAGCCCCACCTCCCCTCCACTTT.

This rearrangement joins TRBV7-8 to TRBJ1-3; D is undetermined. The CDR3 has 15 amino acids. Trimming removed 2 bases from V and 3 bases from J, with 11 bases in between. Germline CDR1 is SGHVS and CDR2 is FQNEAQ. The CDR3 loop reads CASSLRGRDGNTIYF. For the CDR3, the DNA is TGTGCCAGCAGCTTACGGGGTAGGGATGGAAACACCATATATTTT.

This clone has only one observation. The chain recombines TRBV24-1 with TRBJ2-1, with D tentatively TRBD1 (5 bases). CDR1 and CDR2 (germline): KGHDR, SFDVKD. The CDR3 has 17 residues. The V end lost 3 bases, the J end lost 4 bases, and 18 bases lay between the germline ends. CDR3 nucleotide sequence: TGTGCCACCAGTGATCGTTCCAGGGCAATATCGTACAATGAGCAGTTCTTC. It translates to CATSDRSRAISYNEQFF.

The chain employs TRBV7-6 and TRBJ1-4; D unresolved. There are 15 residues in the CDR3. Trimming shortened V by 5 bases and J by 0 bases, and 10 bases separated the two germline ends. From germline, CDR1 is SGHVS and CDR2 FNYEAQ. This CDR3 is CASSPTAATNEKLFF. The CDR3 DNA follows: TGTGCCAGCAGCCCAACTGCAGCAACTAATGAAAAACTGTTTTTT.

The chain is built from TRBV30 and TRBJ1-5, with TRBD1 matching 7 bases. Germline-derived CDR1 and CDR2 are GTSNPN and SVGIG (reference sequence). After removal of 2 bases from V and 4 bases from J, the junction contained 8 bases not matched to a gene. This CDR3 has 15 amino acids. In DNA form, the CDR3 reads TGTGCCTGGAGTCCTAGCTCAGGGGGAAATCAGCCCCAGCATTTT. This gives the protein CAWSPSSGGNQPQHF.

This rearrangement joins TRBV3-1 (or the pseudogene TRBV3-2) to TRBJ1-3, with D perhaps matching TRBD1 (6 bases). Germline V lookup: CDR1 LGHDT, CDR2 YNNKEL (reference sequence). CDR3 length equals 17 residues. V shed 1 base and J shed 1 base, with 14 bases lying between them. CDR3 bases: TGTGCCAGCAGCCAAGTCGGACAGCTATATTCTGGAAACACCATATATTTT. Translation gives CASSQVGQLYSGNTIYF.

This clone showed up just a few times. This chain uses TRBV5-4 with TRBJ2-2; D perhaps matches TRBD1 (5 bases). From germline, CDR1 is SGHNT and CDR2 YYREEE (reference sequence). V was cut by 2 bases and J by 1 base, with 6 bases left in between. This CDR3 contains 14 residues. The CDR3: CASSLQVNTGELFF. The DNA of the CDR3 is TGTGCCAGCAGCTTACAGGTGAACACCGGGGAGCTGTTTTTT.

The chain employs TRBV11-3 and TRBJ2-7; tentatively, D is TRBD1 (6 bases). Germline loops: CDR1 SGHNT, CDR2 YENEEA. V was trimmed by 5 bases and J by 6 bases, leaving 14 bases between them. The CDR3 is 13 amino acids. The CDR3 sequence: CASSIVVGAEQYF. The CDR3 DNA follows: TGTGCCAGCAGCATAGTCGTGGGGGCCGAGCAGTACTTC. Full variable domain (rest looked up from reference TRBV11-3 and TRBJ2-7): EAGVVQSPRYKIIEKKQPVAFWCNPISGHNTLYWYLQNLGQGPELLIRYENEEAVDDSQLPKDRFSAERLKGVDSTLKIQPAELGDSAVYLCASSIVVGAEQYFGPGTRLTVT.

This clone turned up a few times. The J gene is TRBJ1-2, the V gene TRBV10-3; TRBD1 aligns across 9 bases. Germline V CDR1 and CDR2: ENHRY, SYGVKD. The CDR3 has 14 residues. V gave up 3 bases and J gave up 6 bases; unmatched junction bases: 5. DNA of the CDR3: TGTGCCATCAGTGACGCCGGGACAGGGAATGGCTACACCTTC. Protein sequence: CAISDAGTGNGYTF.

The count of this clone is one. The rearrangement links TRBV6-5 to TRBJ2-7; D is uncertain. The germline V gene encodes CDR1 MNHEY and CDR2 SVGAGI. V lost 0 bases, J lost 6 bases, and 6 bases lay in between. This CDR3 spans 12 amino acids. The CDR3 sequence: CASSYSRPEQYF. CDR3 DNA: TGTGCCAGCAGTTACTCGCGCCCCGAGCAGTACTTC.

This clone came up once. The genes are TRBV7-9 and TRBJ1-2; D gene uncertain. CDR3 length: 12 residues. The ends were cut back, 5 bases at V and 3 bases at J, with 7 bases in the middle. Germline CDR1 reads SEHNR; CDR2 reads FQNEAQ (reference sequence). This CDR3 is CASSRADYGYTF. CDR3 bases: TGTGCCAGCAGCCGGGCTGACTATGGCTACACCTTC.

This clone was found once. The gene calls are TRBV20-1 and TRBJ2-1, with unresolved D. Per germline, CDR1 DFQATT and CDR2 SNEGSKA (reference sequence). The CDR3 covers 10 residues. With 5 bases removed from V and 13 bases from J, the gap between germline ends came to 12 bases. This CDR3 reads CSAPSPVQFF. The CDR3, as DNA: TGCAGTGCTCCGTCTCCGGTTCAGTTCTTC.

The sample holds a few counts of this clone. This chain connects TRBV3-1 (or the pseudogene TRBV3-2) to TRBJ1-6, with 7 bases fitting TRBD1. Germline V gives CDR1 LGHDT, CDR2 YNNKEL (reference sequence). The CDR3 consists of 15 residues. V dropped 2 bases and J dropped 9; count of bases not matched to a gene: 7. The CDR3 loop reads CASSQTDGQVSPLHF. CDR3 nucleotides: TGTGCCAGCAGCCAAACCGACGGACAGGTTTCACCCCTCCACTTT.

The V and J genes are TRBV7-8 and TRBJ1-6, with TRBD1 matching 8 bases. The CDR3 contains 15 residues. The germline V gene encodes CDR1 SGHVS and CDR2 FQNEAQ. J gave up 10 bases and V 0 bases, and 5 bases lay outside the gene matches. The CDR3 loop is CASSLATGEGSPLHF. CDR3 nucleotide sequence: TGTGCCAGCAGCTTAGCGACAGGGGAGGGGTCACCCCTCCACTTT.

The V and J genes are TRBV3-1 (or the pseudogene TRBV3-2) and TRBJ1-1, with 7 bases aligning to TRBD1. Germline V gene data show CDR1 as LGHDT and CDR2 as YNNKEL (reference sequence). With 2 bases clipped from V and 5 bases from J, the junction kept 5 bases outside the gene matches. CDR3 size: 14 residues. The CDR3 is CASSQSTRGTEAFF. The CDR3, as DNA: TGTGCCAGCAGCCAATCGACCAGGGGGACTGAAGCTTTCTTT.

Here the CDR3 reads CASSETTTDTQYF. The CDR3 bases are TGCGCCAGCAGTGAGACGACTACGGATACGCAGTATTTT. The chain is built from TRBV10-1 and TRBJ2-3, with a tentative D call TRBD2 (5 bases). This CDR3 is built from 13 residues. Trimming took off 2 bases at V and 6 bases at J, with 9 bases between the two ends. CDR1 and CDR2 from the germline V gene are WNHNN and SYGVQD (reference sequence).

The CDR3 region has the DNA TGTGCCAGCAGCCAAGTTTCGGGGTCTGGAAACACCATATATTTT. Translating it yields CASSQVSGSGNTIYF. The genes are TRBV3-1 (or the pseudogene TRBV3-2) and TRBJ1-3; D remains ambiguous. The germline V gene encodes CDR1 LGHDT and CDR2 YNNKEL (reference sequence). CDR3 length equals 15 residues. Trimming pared 1 base from V and 1 base from J, leaving 8 bases between.

The rearrangement joins TRBV11-1 to TRBJ1-5; 9 nucleotides line up with TRBD1. The germline V gene has CDR1 SGHAT and CDR2 FQDESV (reference sequence). V lost 5 bases and J lost 1; bases outside the gene matches: 3. The CDR3 sequence is 15 residues long. CDR3 sequence reads: CASSRGQGSNQPQHF. The CDR3 nucleotides read TGTGCCAGCAGCCGGGGACAGGGAAGCAATCAGCCCCAGCATTTT.

V gene TRBV7-9 combines with J gene TRBJ1-1, with a weak D call TRBD1 (5 bases). Looked up from germline, CDR1 is SEHNR and CDR2 is FQNEAQ (reference sequence). Trimming removed 0 bases from V and 5 bases from J, with 10 bases in between. The CDR3 covers 14 residues. The CDR3 DNA sequence: TGTGCCAGCAGCTTAGCCGGGGAGGGGACTGAAGCTTTCTTT. Translated: CASSLAGEGTEAFF.

The chain is built from TRBV5-1 and TRBJ1-4, with 7 bases matching TRBD1. Germline values: CDR1 SGHRS, CDR2 YFSETQ. CDR3 length equals 20 residues. The V gene end was trimmed by 4 bases and the J gene end by 3 bases; junction bases not matched to a gene: 21. The CDR3 region has the DNA TGCGCCAGCAGCCCGAAAACAGGGGTGCCAACGGCCCTACCTAATGAAAAACTGTTTTTT. Encoded protein: CASSPKTGVPTALPNEKLFF.